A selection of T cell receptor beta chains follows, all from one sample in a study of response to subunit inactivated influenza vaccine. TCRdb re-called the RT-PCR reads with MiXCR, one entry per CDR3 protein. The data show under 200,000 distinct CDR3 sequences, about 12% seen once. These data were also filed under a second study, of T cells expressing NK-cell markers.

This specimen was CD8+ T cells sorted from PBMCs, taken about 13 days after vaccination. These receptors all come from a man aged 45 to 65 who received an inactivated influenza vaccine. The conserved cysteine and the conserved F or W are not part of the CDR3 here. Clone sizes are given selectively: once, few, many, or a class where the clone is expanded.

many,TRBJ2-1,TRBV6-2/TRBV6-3,ASSYSREQF
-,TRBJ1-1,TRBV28,ASSLDRGVTEAF
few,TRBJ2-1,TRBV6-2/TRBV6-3,ASKARAYNEQF
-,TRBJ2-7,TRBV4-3,ASSIFGTAAYEQY
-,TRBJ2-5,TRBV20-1,SARDEEGGTQY
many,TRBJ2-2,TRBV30,AWSRDSITGELF
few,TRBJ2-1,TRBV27,ASSITGPYNEQF
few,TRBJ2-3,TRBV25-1,ASSEFVAGTQY
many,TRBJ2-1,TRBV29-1,SVELAGEYNEQF
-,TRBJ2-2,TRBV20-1,SARDLHNTGELF
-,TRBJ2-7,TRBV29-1,SVEDRRTGNSYEQY
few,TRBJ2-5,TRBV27,ASSSYGTEKTQY
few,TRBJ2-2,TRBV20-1,SARDGQGTIGELF
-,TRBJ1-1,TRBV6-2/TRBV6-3,ASSQTRWTEAF
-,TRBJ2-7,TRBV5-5,ASSSGRLAGGLNEQY
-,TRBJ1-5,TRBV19,ASRKNSRDQPQH
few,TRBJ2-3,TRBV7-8,ASSLPPRTSGSTDTQY
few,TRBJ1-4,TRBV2,ASSAQGRNPLEEKLF
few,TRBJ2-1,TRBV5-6,ASTRGLAGVRNEQF
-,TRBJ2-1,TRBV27,ASSSKRQTRANNEQF
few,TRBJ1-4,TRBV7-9,ASSKQGESEKLF
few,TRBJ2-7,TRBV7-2,ASSYLSGGAYEQY
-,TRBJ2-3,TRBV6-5,ASSYLTARTDTQY
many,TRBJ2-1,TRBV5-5,ASSLVGLGNEQF
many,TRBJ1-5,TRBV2,ASTLTGDWIGNQPQH
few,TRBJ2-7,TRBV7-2,ASSSPADGRDYEQY
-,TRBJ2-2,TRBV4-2,ASSQDQGLLFTGELF
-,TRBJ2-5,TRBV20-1,SAFPLLDTQETQY
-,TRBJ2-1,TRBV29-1,SAEPSFRTGVVNNEQF
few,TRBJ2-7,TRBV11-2,ASSRDRFDEQY
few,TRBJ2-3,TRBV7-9,ASSSLTRSGTDTQY
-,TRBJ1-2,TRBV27,ASSLSPGGSGYT
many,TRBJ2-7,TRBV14,ASSQDGEQDRLPNEY
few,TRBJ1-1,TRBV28,ASKQGNTEAF
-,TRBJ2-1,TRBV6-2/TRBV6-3,ASSYLGTSGDNEQF
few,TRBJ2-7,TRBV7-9,ASSWGQGQY
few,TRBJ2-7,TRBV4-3,ASSQGTGGWYEQY
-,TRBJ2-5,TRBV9,ASSVGGGSAETQY
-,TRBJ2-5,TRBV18,ASSPQITTSEYQETQY
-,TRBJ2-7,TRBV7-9,ASSFGQGRYEQY
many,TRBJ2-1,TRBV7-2,ASSLTSGRAREQF
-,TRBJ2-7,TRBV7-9,ASSFEEETYEQY
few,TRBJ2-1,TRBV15,ATSGTSGRWAHNEQF
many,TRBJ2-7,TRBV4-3,ASSQDDRGYEQY
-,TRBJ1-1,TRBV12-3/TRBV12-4,ASSFGGIGNTEAF